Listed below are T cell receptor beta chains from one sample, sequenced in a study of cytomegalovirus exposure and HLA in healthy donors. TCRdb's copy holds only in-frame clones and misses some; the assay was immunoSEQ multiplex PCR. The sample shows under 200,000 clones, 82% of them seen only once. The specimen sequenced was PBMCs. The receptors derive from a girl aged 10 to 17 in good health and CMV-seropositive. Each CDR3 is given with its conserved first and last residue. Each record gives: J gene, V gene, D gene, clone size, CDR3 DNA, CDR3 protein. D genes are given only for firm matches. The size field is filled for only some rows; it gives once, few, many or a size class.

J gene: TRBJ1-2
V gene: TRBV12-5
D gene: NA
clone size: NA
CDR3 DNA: TGTGCTAGTGGTTTGGTACGGGGTGCCAGAGCTAACTATGGCTACACCTTC
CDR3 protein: CASGLVRGARANYGYTF

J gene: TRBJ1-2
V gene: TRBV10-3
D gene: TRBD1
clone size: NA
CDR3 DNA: TGTGCCATCAGCGTAGATACAGGGGGCAGTTCTAACTATGGCTACACCTTC
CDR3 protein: CAISVDTGGSSNYGYTF

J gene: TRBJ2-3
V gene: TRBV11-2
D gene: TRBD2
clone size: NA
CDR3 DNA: TGTGCCAGCAGCTTAGATCGACTAGCGGGAGTAGGTACGCAGTATTTT
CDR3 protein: CASSLDRLAGVGTQYF

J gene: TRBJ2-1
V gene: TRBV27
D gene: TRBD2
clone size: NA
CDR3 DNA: TGTGCCAGCAGTTCACTAGCGGGTATAAACAATGAGCAGTTCTTC
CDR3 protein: CASSSLAGINNEQFF

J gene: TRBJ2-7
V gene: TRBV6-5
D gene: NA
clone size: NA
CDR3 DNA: TGTGCCAGCAGCCAGGGGCCGGCATACGAGCAGTACTTC
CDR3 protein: CASSQGPAYEQYF

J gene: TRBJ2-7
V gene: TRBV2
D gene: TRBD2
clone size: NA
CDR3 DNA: TGTGCCAGGGGGGACTACCCTCAGGAGCAGTACTTC
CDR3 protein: CARGDYPQEQYF

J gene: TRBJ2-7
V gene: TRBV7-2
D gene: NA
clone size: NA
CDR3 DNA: TGTGCCAGCAGCCCGGACACACACTACGAGCAGTACTTC
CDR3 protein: CASSPDTHYEQYF

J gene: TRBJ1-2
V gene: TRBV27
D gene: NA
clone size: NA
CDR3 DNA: TGTGCCAGCAGTTTACGGGGTGGGAGCTATGGCTACACCTTC
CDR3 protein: CASSLRGGSYGYTF

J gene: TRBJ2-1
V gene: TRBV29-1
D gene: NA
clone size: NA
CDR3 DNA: TGCAGCGTTGACCCAGGGGTCAATGAGCAGTTCTTC
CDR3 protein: CSVDPGVNEQFF

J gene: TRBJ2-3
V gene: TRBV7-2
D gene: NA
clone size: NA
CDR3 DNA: TGTGCCAGCAGCTTAGTAGGGTCTAGCATGGATACGCAGTATTTT
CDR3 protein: CASSLVGSSMDTQYF

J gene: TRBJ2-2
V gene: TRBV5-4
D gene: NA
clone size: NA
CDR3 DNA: TGTGCCAGCAGCCAGGTCCGCACCGGGGAGCTGTTTTTT
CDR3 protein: CASSQVRTGELFF

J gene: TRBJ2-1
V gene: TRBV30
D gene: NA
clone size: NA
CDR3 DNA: TGTGCCTGGAGTACAGTCGGCTCCAATGAGCAGTTCTTC
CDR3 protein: CAWSTVGSNEQFF

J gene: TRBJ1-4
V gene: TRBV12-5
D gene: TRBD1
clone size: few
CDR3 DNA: TGTGCTAGTGGTCACGACAGGGGACCAACTAATGAAAAACTGTTTTTT
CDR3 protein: CASGHDRGPTNEKLFF

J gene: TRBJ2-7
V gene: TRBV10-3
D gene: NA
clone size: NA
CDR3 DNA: TGTGCCATCAGTGAGACCAACGGGAATCAGTACGAGCAGTACTTC
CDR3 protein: CAISETNGNQYEQYF

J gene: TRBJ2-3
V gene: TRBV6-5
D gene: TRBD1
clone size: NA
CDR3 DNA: TGTGCCAGCAGGACCGGGACAGGGGGTGGAGATACGCAGTATTTT
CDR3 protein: CASRTGTGGGDTQYF

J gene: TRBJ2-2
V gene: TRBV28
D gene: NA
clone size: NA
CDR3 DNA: TGTGCCAGCAGTTCAGGGTCGGGCACCGGGGAGCTGTTTTTT
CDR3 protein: CASSSGSGTGELFF

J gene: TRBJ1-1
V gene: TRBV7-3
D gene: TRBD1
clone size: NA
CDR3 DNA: TGTGCCAGCAGAATAACAGGGACAGCCGGGAACACTGAAGCTTTCTTT
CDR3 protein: CASRITGTAGNTEAFF

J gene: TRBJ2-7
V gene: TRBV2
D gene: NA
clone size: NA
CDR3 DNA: TGTGCCAGCAGTTTCCAGGCCTACGAGCAGTACTTC
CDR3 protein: CASSFQAYEQYF

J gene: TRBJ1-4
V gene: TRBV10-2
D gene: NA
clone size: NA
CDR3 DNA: TGCGCCAGCAGAGAGACAGCTGCTAATGAAAAACTGTTTTTT
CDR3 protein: CASRETAANEKLFF

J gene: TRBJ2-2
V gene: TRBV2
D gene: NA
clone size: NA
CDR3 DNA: TGTGCCAGCATCTCCGGGAGCCCCGGGGAGCTGTTTTTT
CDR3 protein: CASISGSPGELFF

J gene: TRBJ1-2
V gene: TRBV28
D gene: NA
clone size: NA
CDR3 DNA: TGTGCCAGCAGTAGCGACAGGTCAGGCTACACCTTC
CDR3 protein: CASSSDRSGYTF

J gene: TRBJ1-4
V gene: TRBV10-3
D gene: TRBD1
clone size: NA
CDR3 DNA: TGTGCCATCAGTGTTGGACAGGGGGGAGGGGAAAAACTGTTTTTT
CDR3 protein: CAISVGQGGGEKLFF

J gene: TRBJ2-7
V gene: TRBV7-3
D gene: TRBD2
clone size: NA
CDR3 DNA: TGTGCCAGCAGCCCGGCGGGGGGACAGCAGTACTTC
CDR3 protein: CASSPAGGQQYF

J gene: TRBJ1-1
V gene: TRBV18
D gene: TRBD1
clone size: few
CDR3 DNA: TGTGCCAGCTCAGACAGGGGCGCCTCGAACACTGAAGCTTTCTTT
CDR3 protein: CASSDRGASNTEAFF

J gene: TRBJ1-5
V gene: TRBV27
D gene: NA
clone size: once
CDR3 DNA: TGTGCCAGCAGTTGTCAGGATAGCAATCAGCCCCAGCATTTT
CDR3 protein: CASSCQDSNQPQHF

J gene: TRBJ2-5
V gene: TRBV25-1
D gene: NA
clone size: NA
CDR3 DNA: TGTGCCAGCAGTGAACTAGGGGTAAGGGATGCCCAGTACTTC
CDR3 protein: CASSELGVRDAQYF

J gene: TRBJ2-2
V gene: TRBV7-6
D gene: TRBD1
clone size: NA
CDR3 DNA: TGTGCCAGCAGCTCCGGACAGGGCGCGAACACCGGGGAGCTGTTTTTT
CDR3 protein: CASSSGQGANTGELFF

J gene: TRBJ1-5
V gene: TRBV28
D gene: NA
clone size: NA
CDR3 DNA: TGTGCCAGCAGCTCGACGCAGGGGTTGCAGCCCCAGCATTTT
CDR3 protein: CASSSTQGLQPQHF

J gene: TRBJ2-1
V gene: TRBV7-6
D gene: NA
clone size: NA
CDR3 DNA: TGTGCCAGCAGCTTTGGTGGGGCTAACAATGAGCAGTTCTTC
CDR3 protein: CASSFGGANNEQFF

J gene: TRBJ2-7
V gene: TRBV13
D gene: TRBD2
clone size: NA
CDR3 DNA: TGTGCCAGCAGCAGCTTAGCTAGCGGCTCCGACGAGCAGTACTTC
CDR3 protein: CASSSLASGSDEQYF

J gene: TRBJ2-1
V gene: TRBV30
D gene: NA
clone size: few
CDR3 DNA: TGTGCCTCGTTATACCAGGGATCCTACAATGAGCAGTTCTTC
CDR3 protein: CASLYQGSYNEQFF

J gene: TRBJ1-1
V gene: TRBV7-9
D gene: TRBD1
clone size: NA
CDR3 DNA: TGTGCCAGCAGCCGGGGACAGGGGCCGATCGCTGAAGCTTTCTTT
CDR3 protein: CASSRGQGPIAEAFF

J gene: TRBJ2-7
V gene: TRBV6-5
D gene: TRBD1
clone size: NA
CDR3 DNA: TGTGCCAGCAGTCGTTCCGGGACAGGGGGTTCCGAGCAGTACTTC
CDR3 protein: CASSRSGTGGSEQYF